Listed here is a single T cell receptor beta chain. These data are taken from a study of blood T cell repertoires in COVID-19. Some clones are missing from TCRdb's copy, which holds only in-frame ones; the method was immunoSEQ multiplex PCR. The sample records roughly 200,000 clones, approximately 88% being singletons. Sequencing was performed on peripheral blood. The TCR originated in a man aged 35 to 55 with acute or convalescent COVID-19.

CDR3 coding DNA: TGTGCCAGCAGCCCCGGGACAGGGTACTCACCCCTCCACTTT. Its translation is CASSPGTGYSPLHF. The chain uses TRBV7-9 and TRBJ1-6; 9 nucleotides agree with TRBD1. Germline CDR1 and CDR2: SEHNR and FQNEAQ (reference sequence). J lost 10 bases, V lost 5 bases, and 6 bases had no gene match. This CDR3 is built from 14 residues.